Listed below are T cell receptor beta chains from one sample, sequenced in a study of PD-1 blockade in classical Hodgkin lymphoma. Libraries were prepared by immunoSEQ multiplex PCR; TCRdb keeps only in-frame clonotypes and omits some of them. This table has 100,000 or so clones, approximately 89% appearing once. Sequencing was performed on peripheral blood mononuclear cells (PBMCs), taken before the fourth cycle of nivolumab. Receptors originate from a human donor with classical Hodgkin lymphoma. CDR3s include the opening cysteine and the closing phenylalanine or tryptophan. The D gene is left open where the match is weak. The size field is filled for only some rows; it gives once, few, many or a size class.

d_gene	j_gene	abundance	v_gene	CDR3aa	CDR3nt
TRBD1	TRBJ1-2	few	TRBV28	CASSFVTGTEGYTF	TGTGCCAGCAGCTTCGTAACAGGGACAGAGGGCTACACCTTC
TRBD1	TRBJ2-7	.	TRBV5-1	CASGGTGGFMEQYF	TGCGCCAGCGGGGGGACAGGCGGTTTTATGGAGCAGTACTTC
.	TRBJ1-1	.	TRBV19	CASRTRGRATEAFF	TGTGCCAGCCGAACGAGGGGTCGGGCCACTGAAGCTTTCTTT
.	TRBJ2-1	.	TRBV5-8	CASSLDPSWTPSYNEQFF	TGTGCCAGCAGCTTGGACCCGTCCTGGACCCCCTCCTACAATGAGCAGTTCTTC
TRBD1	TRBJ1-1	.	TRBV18	CASSPGQGNTEAFF	TGTGCCAGCTCACCGGGACAGGGGAACACTGAAGCTTTCTTT
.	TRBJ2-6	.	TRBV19	CASRSSAGANVLTF	TGTGCCAGTAGGTCTAGCGCTGGGGCCAACGTCCTGACTTTC
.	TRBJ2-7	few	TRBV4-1	CASSQEALPRPYEQYF	TGCGCCAGCAGCCAAGAGGCACTCCCGAGGCCTTACGAGCAGTACTTC
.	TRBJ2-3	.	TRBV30	CAWTRGTDTQYF	TGTGCCTGGACCCGCGGCACAGATACGCAGTATTTT
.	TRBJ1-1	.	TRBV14	CASSLTMNTEAFF	TGTGCCAGCAGTCTGACAATGAACACTGAAGCTTTCTTT
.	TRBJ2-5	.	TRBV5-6	CASSSGGQPQETQYF	TGTGCCAGCAGCTCCGGCGGACAGCCCCAAGAGACCCAGTACTTC
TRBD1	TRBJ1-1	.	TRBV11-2	CASSPDRVFTEAFF	TGTGCCAGCAGCCCTGACAGGGTATTCACTGAAGCTTTCTTT
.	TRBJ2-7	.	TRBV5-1	CASSRAGTYEQYF	TGCGCCAGCAGCCGGGCGGGGACCTACGAGCAGTACTTC
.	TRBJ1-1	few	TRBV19	CASRGGGLTEAFF	TGTGCCAGTAGAGGAGGTGGATTGACTGAAGCTTTCTTT
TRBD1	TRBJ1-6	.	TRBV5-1	CASSSGQGNNSPLHF	TGCGCCAGCAGCTCCGGACAGGGGAATAATTCACCCCTCCACTTT
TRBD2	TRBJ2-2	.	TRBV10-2	CASCSGRAFTGELFF	TGCGCCAGCTGTAGCGGGAGGGCCTTCACCGGGGAGCTGTTTTTT
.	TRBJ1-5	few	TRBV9	CASSPTVGNQPQHF	TGTGCCAGCAGCCCCACGGTGGGCAATCAGCCCCAGCATTTT
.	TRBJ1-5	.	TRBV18	CASSPQGPGGNQPQHF	TGTGCCAGCTCACCACAGGGACCAGGGGGCAATCAGCCCCAGCATTTT
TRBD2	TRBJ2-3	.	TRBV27	CASSRGLAGFTDTQYF	TGTGCCAGCAGTAGAGGACTAGCGGGCTTCACAGATACGCAGTATTTT
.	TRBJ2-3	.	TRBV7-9	CASSLGREKGQGTDTQYF	TGTGCCAGCAGCTTAGGACGGGAGAAAGGGCAGGGCACAGATACGCAGTATTTT
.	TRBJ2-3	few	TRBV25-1	CASSESLGLISTDTQYF	TGTGCCAGCAGTGAATCCCTAGGACTAATTAGCACAGATACGCAGTATTTT
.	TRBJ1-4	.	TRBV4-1	CASSQGDNNEKLFF	TGCGCCAGCAGCCAGGGGGACAACAATGAAAAACTGTTTTTT
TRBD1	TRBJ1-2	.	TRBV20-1	CSARGGNGYTF	TGCAGTGCTCGAGGGGGCAATGGCTACACCTTC
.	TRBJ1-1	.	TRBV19	CASSGPTEAFF	TGTGCCAGCTCGGGTCCCACTGAAGCTTTCTTT
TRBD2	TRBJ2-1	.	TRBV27	CASSDLAGEQFF	TGTGCCAGCAGTGATTTAGCGGGTGAGCAGTTCTTC
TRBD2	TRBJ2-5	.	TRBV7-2	CASSPRGGAGEETQYF	TGTGCCAGCAGCCCCCGTGGTGGCGCGGGAGAAGAGACCCAGTACTTC
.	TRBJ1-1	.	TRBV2	CASSEIGRGNTEAFF	TGTGCCAGCAGTGAAATAGGGAGGGGAAACACTGAAGCTTTCTTT
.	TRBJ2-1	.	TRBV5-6	CASSLIGTDYNEQFF	TGTGCCAGCAGCTTGATAGGGACCGACTACAATGAGCAGTTCTTC
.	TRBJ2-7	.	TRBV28	CASSPNRYEQYF	TGTGCCAGCAGTCCCAACCGGTACGAGCAGTACTTC
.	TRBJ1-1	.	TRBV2	CASSEALGGTEAFF	TGTGCCAGCAGTGAAGCGCTGGGGGGCACTGAAGCTTTCTTT
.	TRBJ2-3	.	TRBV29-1	CSVLRGGTDTQYF	TGCAGCGTCTTAAGGGGGGGCACAGATACGCAGTATTTT
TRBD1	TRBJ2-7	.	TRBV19	CASSRTGKDYEQYF	TGTGCCAGTAGTAGGACAGGAAAAGACTACGAGCAGTACTTC
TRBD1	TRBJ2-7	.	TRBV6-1	CASTKGTGTYEQYF	TGTGCCAGCACCAAGGGGACAGGGACCTACGAGCAGTACTTC
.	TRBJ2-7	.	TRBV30	CAWSATTPGYNYEQYF	TGTGCCTGGAGCGCCACTACCCCTGGATACAACTACGAGCAGTACTTC
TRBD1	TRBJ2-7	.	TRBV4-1	CASSQVFPPGQGASEQYF	TGCGCCAGCAGCCAAGTTTTCCCGCCGGGACAGGGGGCGAGCGAGCAGTACTTC
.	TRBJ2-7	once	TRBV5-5	CASSLDVSYEQYF	TGTGCCAGCAGCTTGGACGTCTCCTACGAGCAGTACTTC
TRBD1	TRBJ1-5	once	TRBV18	CASSTGADYSNQPQHF	TGTGCCAGCTCTACAGGGGCAGACTATAGCAATCAGCCCCAGCATTTT
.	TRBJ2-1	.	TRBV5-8	CASSPDGSSYNEQFF	TGTGCCAGCAGCCCGGACGGGAGCTCCTACAATGAGCAGTTCTTC
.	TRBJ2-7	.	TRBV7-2	CASSLARGGIPSYEQYF	TGTGCCAGCAGCTTAGCGCGGGGCGGGATCCCCTCCTACGAGCAGTACTTC
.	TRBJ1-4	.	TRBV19	CASSNGPPTFNEKLFF	TGTGCCAGTAGTAATGGGCCTCCAACTTTTAATGAAAAACTGTTTTTT
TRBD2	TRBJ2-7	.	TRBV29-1	CSVILAGGNYEQYF	TGCAGCGTAATACTAGCGGGAGGTAACTACGAGCAGTACTTC
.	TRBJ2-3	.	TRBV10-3	CAISESIADTQYF	TGTGCCATCAGTGAGTCGATCGCTGATACGCAGTATTTT
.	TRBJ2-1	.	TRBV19	CASSIGTQSDNEQFF	TGTGCCAGTAGTATAGGGACACAATCGGATAATGAGCAGTTCTTC
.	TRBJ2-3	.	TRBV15	CATSRDWGTDTQYF	TGTGCCACCAGCAGAGATTGGGGCACAGATACGCAGTATTTT
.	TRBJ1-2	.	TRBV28	CASRPTNFDGYTF	TGTGCCAGCAGACCTACGAACTTTGATGGCTACACCTTC
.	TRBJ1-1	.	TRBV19	CASRRREGLGTEAFF	TGTGCCAGTAGGCGCAGGGAGGGGTTGGGGACTGAAGCTTTCTTT
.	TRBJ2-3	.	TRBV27	CASSNHNSDTQYF	TGTGCCAGCAGTAACCACAATTCCGATACGCAGTATTTT
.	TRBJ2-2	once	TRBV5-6	CASSLVVNTGELFF	TGTGCCAGCAGCTTGGTGGTTAACACCGGGGAGCTGTTTTTT
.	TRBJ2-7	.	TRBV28	CASNEWGAAEQYF	TGTGCCAGCAACGAGTGGGGGGCCGCCGAGCAGTACTTC
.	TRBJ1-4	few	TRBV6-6	CASSYVQGQNEKLFF	TGTGCCAGCAGTTACGTTCAGGGTCAGAATGAAAAACTGTTTTTT